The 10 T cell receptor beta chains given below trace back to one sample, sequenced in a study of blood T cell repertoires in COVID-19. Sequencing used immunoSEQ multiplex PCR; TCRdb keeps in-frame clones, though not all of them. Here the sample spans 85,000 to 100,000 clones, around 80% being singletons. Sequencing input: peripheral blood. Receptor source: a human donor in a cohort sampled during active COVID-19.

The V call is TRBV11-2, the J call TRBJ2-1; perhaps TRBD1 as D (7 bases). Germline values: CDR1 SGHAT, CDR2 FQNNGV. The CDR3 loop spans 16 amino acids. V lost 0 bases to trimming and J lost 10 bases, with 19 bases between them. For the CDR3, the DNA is TGTGCCAGCAGCTTAGATCGGGGGACAGCGGTAAGGGAGCAGTTCTTC. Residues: CASSLDRGTAVREQFF.

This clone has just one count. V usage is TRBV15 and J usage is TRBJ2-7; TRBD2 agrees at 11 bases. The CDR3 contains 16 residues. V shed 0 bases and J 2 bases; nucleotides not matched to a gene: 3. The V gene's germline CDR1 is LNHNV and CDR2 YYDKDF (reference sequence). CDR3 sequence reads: CATSRDPTSGTYEQYF. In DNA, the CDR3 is TGTGCCACCAGCAGAGATCCGACTAGCGGGACCTACGAGCAGTACTTC. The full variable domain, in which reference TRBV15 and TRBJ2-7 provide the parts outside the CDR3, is DAMVIQNPRYQVTQFGKPVTLSCSQTLNHNVMYWYQQKSSQAPKLLFHYYDKDFNNEADTPDNFQSRRPNTSFCFLDIRSPGLGDTAMYLCATSRDPTSGTYEQYFGPGTRLTVT.

CDR3 nucleotide sequence: TGCGCCAGCAGCTTGGCGACAGGGGGCACGGGCGGGGAGCTGTTTTTT. Its translation: CASSLATGGTGGELFF. This rearrangement joins TRBV5-1 to TRBJ2-2, with 10 bases matching TRBD1. There are 16 residues in the CDR3. J was trimmed by 7 bases and V by 0 bases; bases with no gene match: 6. The germline CDR1 and CDR2 sequences are SGHRS and YFSETQ.

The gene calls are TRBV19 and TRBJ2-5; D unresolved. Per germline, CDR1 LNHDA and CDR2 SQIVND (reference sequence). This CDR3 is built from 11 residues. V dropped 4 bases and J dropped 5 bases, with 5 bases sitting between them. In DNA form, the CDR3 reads TGTGCCAGTAGTAACCGGGAGACCCAGTACTTC. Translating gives CASSNRETQYF.

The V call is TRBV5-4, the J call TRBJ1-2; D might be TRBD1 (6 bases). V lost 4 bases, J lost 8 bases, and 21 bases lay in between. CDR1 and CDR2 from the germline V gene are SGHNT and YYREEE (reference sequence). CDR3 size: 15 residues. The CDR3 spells CASSASQGYLRGYTF. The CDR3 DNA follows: TGTGCCAGCAGCGCTTCACAGGGCTATCTTCGCGGCTACACCTTC. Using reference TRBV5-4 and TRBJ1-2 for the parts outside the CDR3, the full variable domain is ETGVTQSPTHLIKTRGQQVTLRCSSQSGHNTVSWYQQALGQGPQFIFQYYREEENGRGNFPPRFSGLQFPNYSSELNVNALELDDSALYLCASSASQGYLRGYTFGSGTRLTVV.

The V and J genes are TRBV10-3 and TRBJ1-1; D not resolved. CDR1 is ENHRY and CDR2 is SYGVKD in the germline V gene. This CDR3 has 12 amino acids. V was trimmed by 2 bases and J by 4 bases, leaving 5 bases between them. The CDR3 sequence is CAISEAATEAFF. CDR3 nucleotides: TGTGCCATCAGTGAGGCGGCCACTGAAGCTTTCTTT.

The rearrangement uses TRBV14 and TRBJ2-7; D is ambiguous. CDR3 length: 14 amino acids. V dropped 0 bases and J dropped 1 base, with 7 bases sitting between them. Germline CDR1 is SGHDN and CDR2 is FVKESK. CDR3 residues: CASSQDGHSYEQYF. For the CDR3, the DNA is TGTGCCAGCAGCCAAGATGGGCATTCCTACGAGCAGTACTTC.

CDR3 nucleotide sequence: TGCGCCAGCAGCACGAGGACAGGGAGGGACACTGAAGCTTTCTTT. Protein sequence: CASSTRTGRDTEAFF. This chain joins TRBV5-1 and TRBJ1-1; 8 bases align to TRBD1. The germline V gene has CDR1 SGHRS and CDR2 YFSETQ. The CDR3 length is 15 residues. Germline trimming cut 4 bases from V and 3 bases from J; bases unmatched to any gene: 8.

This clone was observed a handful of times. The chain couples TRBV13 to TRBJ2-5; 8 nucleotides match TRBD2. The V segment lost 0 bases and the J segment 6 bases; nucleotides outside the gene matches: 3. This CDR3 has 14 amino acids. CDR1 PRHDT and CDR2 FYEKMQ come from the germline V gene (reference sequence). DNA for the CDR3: TGTGCCAGCAGCTTAGGGGCGGGGGGTAAGACCCAGTACTTC. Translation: CASSLGAGGKTQYF.

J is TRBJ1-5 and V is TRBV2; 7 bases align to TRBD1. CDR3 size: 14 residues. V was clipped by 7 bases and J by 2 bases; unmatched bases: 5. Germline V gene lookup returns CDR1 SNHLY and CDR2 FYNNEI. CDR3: CASTSQGGNQPQHF. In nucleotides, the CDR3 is TGTGCCAGCACCTCCCAGGGGGGCAATCAGCCCCAGCATTTT.